This is a list of T cell receptor beta chains from one sample in a study of cytomegalovirus exposure and HLA in healthy donors. Sequencing used immunoSEQ multiplex PCR; TCRdb keeps in-frame clones, though not all of them. The sample has 60,000 or so clones; around 79% are singletons. Sequenced sample: PBMCs. These receptors originate from a female donor in good health and CMV-seronegative. Each CDR3 is given with its conserved first and last residue. A D gene is named only where the DNA matches it firmly. The size field is filled for only some rows; it gives once, few, many or a size class.

TRBV28,TRBD1,TRBJ2-7,.,TGTGCCAGCAGTCCTCACACCGGGACAGGGGGTTACGAGCAGTACTTC,CASSPHTGTGGYEQYF
TRBV5-1,TRBD1,TRBJ1-1,.,TGCGCCAGCAGCTGGGTGGGACAGGGGCGAATTGGTTCGGAAGCTTTCTTT,CASSWVGQGRIGSEAFF
TRBV5-1,.,TRBJ2-1,.,TGCGCCAGCAGCTCAGGACAGTTCAATGAGCAGTTCTTC,CASSSGQFNEQFF
TRBV6-5,TRBD1,TRBJ1-2,.,TGTGCCAGCACCCCGGACAGGGGAAGTTCGGGCTACACCTTC,CASTPDRGSSGYTF
TRBV27,TRBD1,TRBJ2-1,.,TGTGCCAGCAGTTCCGGGACAGGGGGCAATGAGCAGTTCTTC,CASSSGTGGNEQFF
TRBV4-2,TRBD2,TRBJ2-3,.,TGTGCCAGCAGCCGGACTAGCGGGACCTCTGATACGCAGTATTTT,CASSRTSGTSDTQYF
TRBV6-5,TRBD1,TRBJ2-3,.,TGTGCCAGCAGCCCCGCGGGACAGGGCTCAGATACGCAGTATTTT,CASSPAGQGSDTQYF
TRBV7-2,TRBD1,TRBJ1-4,few,TGTGCCAGCAGCCACACTGACAGGGAAAATGAAAAACTGTTTTTT,CASSHTDRENEKLFF
TRBV29-1,.,TRBJ2-5,.,TGCAGCGTAGCGGGACACGCCGGCTGGCAGTACTTC,CSVAGHAGWQYF
TRBV11-3,TRBD2,TRBJ2-2,.,TGTGCCAGCAGCTCCCCCACTAGCGGGGGACCGAACACCGGGGAGCTGTTTTTT,CASSSPTSGGPNTGELFF
TRBV2,.,TRBJ2-5,.,TGTGCCAGCAGTAGGTACAGAGCTCAAGAGACCCAGTACTTC,CASSRYRAQETQYF
TRBV7-9,TRBD2,TRBJ2-1,few,TGTGCCAGCAGCACCACCTGGACTAGCGGGACGAAAAACAATGAGCAGTTCTTC,CASSTTWTSGTKNNEQFF
TRBV7-2,TRBD2,TRBJ2-7,.,TGTGCCAGCAACCAGGGACTAGCGGGGGGGCGGTTAGGTTGGGAGCAGTACTTC,CASNQGLAGGRLGWEQYF
TRBV29-1,.,TRBJ2-3,.,TGCAGCGTTGAAACCCCCTGGGGCGGGGAGAGCACAGATACGCAGTATTTT,CSVETPWGGESTDTQYF
TRBV10-3,.,TRBJ2-2,.,TGTGCCACCAGGGTCGGCCAGGGTGGCACCGGGGAGCTGTTTTTT,CATRVGQGGTGELFF
TRBV21-1,.,TRBJ2-1,.,TGTGCCAGCAGCCCGACGCCCTCTAGCGGGGGCTCCTACAATGAGCAGTTCTTC,CASSPTPSSGGSYNEQFF
TRBV6-1,TRBD1,TRBJ2-6,.,TGTGCCAGTGCAACAGGGGGCTCTGGGGCCAACGTCCTGACTTTC,CASATGGSGANVLTF
TRBV7-9,.,TRBJ1-6,.,TGTGCCAGCAGCTTAGACACGGGAGGCAATTCACCCCTCCACTTT,CASSLDTGGNSPLHF
TRBV7-2,.,TRBJ2-1,.,TGTGCCAGCAGCTTTGTGGGGGGTAAAGACAATGAGCAGTTCTTC,CASSFVGGKDNEQFF
TRBV6-4,TRBD2,TRBJ2-1,once,TGTGCCAGCAGTGATGCCGCGGGAGATTACAATGAGCAGTTCTTC,CASSDAAGDYNEQFF
TRBV9,TRBD1,TRBJ1-1,.,TGTGCCAGCAGCTCCGGACAGGGTAACACTGAAGCTTTCTTT,CASSSGQGNTEAFF
TRBV5-6,.,TRBJ1-2,.,TGTGCCAGCAGCCTCTGGACAGCACCAGGTGGCTACACCTTC,CASSLWTAPGGYTF
TRBV7-2,.,TRBJ1-4,.,TGTGCCAGCAGCTTAGGAGGGTTCGGCGAAAAACTGTTTTTT,CASSLGGFGEKLFF
TRBV6-5,.,TRBJ1-2,.,TGTGCCAGCAGTTACTCTCCCCTACGGGAAAACTATGGCTACACCTTC,CASSYSPLRENYGYTF
TRBV5-1,.,TRBJ1-6,.,TGCGCCAGCAGCCGATCACAGGGAGTTAATTCACCCCTCCACTTT,CASSRSQGVNSPLHF
TRBV5-1,TRBD2,TRBJ2-7,.,TGCGCCAGCAGCTTCAAACGGACTAGCGGGGCCTCCTACGAGCAGTACTTC,CASSFKRTSGASYEQYF
TRBV6-1,.,TRBJ1-2,.,TGTGCCAGCAGTGAATTGGGGGCAGTAGACTATGGCTACACCTTC,CASSELGAVDYGYTF
TRBV1,.,TRBJ2-3,.,TGCACCAGCAGCCAAGATGGGAGCAGCACAGATACGCAGTATTTT,CTSSQDGSSTDTQYF
TRBV7-8,TRBD1,TRBJ1-4,few,TGTGCCAGCAGCCCCGAAAGGGACAGGGTTAATGAAAAACTGTTTTTT,CASSPERDRVNEKLFF
TRBV19,TRBD1,TRBJ1-2,.,TGTGCCAGTAGCAGGACAGGGTTATTCGGCTACACCTTC,CASSRTGLFGYTF
TRBV7-2,TRBD1,TRBJ2-5,once,TGTGCCAGCAGCTTAGCTCCCATCGGGACAGGGGAAGAGACCCAGTACTTC,CASSLAPIGTGEETQYF
TRBV21-1,.,TRBJ1-5,.,TGTGCCAGCAGCAAACCAAGGGACAGGGAAAAGGATAGCAATCAGCCCCAGCATTTT,CASSKPRDREKDSNQPQHF
TRBV7-3,.,TRBJ2-2,.,TGTGCCAGCAGCAGCCAGGGATGGGGCACCGGGGAGCTGTTTTTT,CASSSQGWGTGELFF
TRBV5-1,.,TRBJ2-3,.,TGCGCCAGCAGCTTGTCACAGGGAGAAGATACGCAGTATTTT,CASSLSQGEDTQYF
TRBV4-1,TRBD2,TRBJ2-1,.,TGCGCCAGCAGCCAAGATAGCGGGAGGGTCCACAATGAGCAGTTCTTC,CASSQDSGRVHNEQFF
TRBV11-2,TRBD1,TRBJ1-5,few,TGTGCCAGCAGCTTGGACCCAGGGGGCCAGCCCCAGCATTTT,CASSLDPGGQPQHF
TRBV6-5,.,TRBJ1-6,.,TGTGCCAGCAGTGGCGGGAGCAATAATTCACCCCTCCACTTT,CASSGGSNNSPLHF
TRBV5-1,.,TRBJ1-1,.,TGCGCCAGCAGCTTCGGTCAGGCCGCCACTGAAGCTTTCTTT,CASSFGQAATEAFF
TRBV11-3,TRBD2,TRBJ2-1,.,TGTGCCAGCAGCCAACTAGCGGGGGGCCTACATGAGCAGTTCTTC,CASSQLAGGLHEQFF